The T cell receptor beta chain described here comes from a study of blood T cell repertoires in COVID-19. Looking at the study overall: Specimens from acute and convalescent COVID-19 originated in the United States, Italy and Spain. Sample material is recorded as cDNA or gDNA derived from T cells, B-cell-depleted T cells, or PBMCs.

Participants were placed into cohorts based on the clinical history they reported. Germline values: CDR1 SNHLY, CDR2 FYNNEI. The CDR3 is 11 residues long. Trimming shortened V by 3 bases and J by 8 bases, and 6 bases separated the two germline ends. Authors' methods: The authors estimated nucleated cell counts from reference gene primer amplification. Sequencing was performed with immunoSEQ multiplex PCR; in TCRdb, only in-frame clones are kept and a portion is missing. The DNA was the basis for D and trimming; V, J and clone size are from that table. The sample contains approximately 480,000 clones, around 90% of which appear only once.

The TCR comes from a woman aged 18-30 years who had recovered from COVID-19. Sequenced: PBMCs or T cells enriched from blood (not recorded which). V and J are TRBV2 and TRBJ2-3; possibly TRBD2 for D (6 bases). DNA of the CDR3: TGTGCCAGCAGTGAGGGGGGTACGCAGTATTTT. Translating it yields CASSEGGTQYF.